This is a list of T cell receptor beta chains from one sample in a study of vaccination effects on CD4 cells after COVID-19. Method: immunoSEQ multiplex PCR; TCRdb's copy keeps in-frame clones and lacks some. The profile shows tens of thousands of clones, 73% of them singletons. These receptors have no known antigen. The sample was CD4+ T cells from PBMCs cultured without peptide, taken after COVID-19 vaccination. These receptors were taken from a human donor who received a COVID-19 vaccine. The CDR3 runs from the conserved cysteine through the conserved F or W. D genes are given only for firm matches. The size entry is marked missing in some rows and otherwise reads once, few, many or a size class.

J gene	clone size	D gene	V gene	CDR3 DNA	CDR3 protein
TRBJ1-5	NA	NA	TRBV7-2	TGTGCCAGCAGTCGTTACAGGGACAGCAATCAGCCCCAGCATTTT	CASSRYRDSNQPQHF
TRBJ1-2	NA	NA	TRBV19	TGTGCCAGTAGTATAGGCAGGGGCGTCTATGGCTACACCTTC	CASSIGRGVYGYTF
TRBJ1-2	NA	NA	TRBV7-2	TGTGCCAGCAGCTTATCGGGGGTCGGGAACTATGGCTACACCTTC	CASSLSGVGNYGYTF
TRBJ2-2	NA	TRBD1	TRBV6-2/TRBV6-3	TGTGCCAGCAGTTACAGGGGGCTGGGGACCGGGGAGCTGTTTTTT	CASSYRGLGTGELFF
TRBJ1-1	NA	NA	TRBV5-1	TGCGCCAGCAGCTTGGAGGGTCCCGTATACAACACTGAAGCTTTCTTT	CASSLEGPVYNTEAFF
TRBJ2-2	NA	TRBD2	TRBV6-1	TGTGCCAGCAGTGCCGGGGGGGGGATAAGCACCGGGGAGCTGTTTTTT	CASSAGGGISTGELFF
TRBJ2-1	NA	NA	TRBV24-1	TGTGCCACTCCCCCCGGACGGTGGCAGTTCTTC	CATPPGRWQFF
TRBJ2-5	NA	NA	TRBV6-2/TRBV6-3	TGTGCCAGCAGTCCCACTAGAGGGGAGACCCAGTACTTC	CASSPTRGETQYF
TRBJ2-1	NA	NA	TRBV5-1	TGCGCCAGCAGCCAAACAGGGGGGGGCTACGGTGAGCAGTTCTTC	CASSQTGGGYGEQFF
TRBJ2-3	once	TRBD2	TRBV30	TGTGCCTGGAGCAGGATACAAACTAGCGGGTACACAGATACGCAGTATTTT	CAWSRIQTSGYTDTQYF
TRBJ1-5	once	TRBD1	TRBV6-5	TGTGCCAGCACCGGGGACAGGTTTAACAATCAGCCCCAGCATTTT	CASTGDRFNNQPQHF
TRBJ1-5	NA	NA	TRBV27	TGTGCCAGCGGCCCGTTGGACAGTCAGCCCCAGCATTTT	CASGPLDSQPQHF
TRBJ1-5	NA	NA	TRBV6-5	TGTGCCAGCAGTTACAGCCGTTATAGCAATCAGCCCCAGCATTTT	CASSYSRYSNQPQHF
TRBJ1-4	NA	NA	TRBV28	TGTGCCAGCAGTTTCCCTCGTGGGGACATTAATGAAAAACTGTTTTTT	CASSFPRGDINEKLFF
TRBJ2-5	NA	NA	TRBV19	TGTGCCAGTAACGACGTCGGGGAGACCCAGTACTTC	CASNDVGETQYF
TRBJ1-3	NA	NA	TRBV6-5	TGTGCCAGCAGTACAGTTTACTCTGGAAACACCATATATTTT	CASSTVYSGNTIYF
TRBJ2-6	NA	NA	TRBV6-1	TGTGCCAGCAGTGAAGCGGCAGCTGGGGCCAACGTCCTGACTTTC	CASSEAAAGANVLTF
TRBJ1-2	NA	NA	TRBV19	TGTGCCAGTAGTAATGGGGCAGTAGATGGCTACACCTTC	CASSNGAVDGYTF
TRBJ1-6	NA	NA	TRBV11-2	TGTGCCAGCAGCTTAGGTCCTATTCTGTGGAATTCACCCCTCCACTTT	CASSLGPILWNSPLHF
TRBJ2-1	NA	NA	TRBV20-1	TGCAGTGCTAGGTCCAATGAGCAGTTCTTC	CSARSNEQFF
TRBJ2-3	NA	NA	TRBV28	TGTGCCAGCCGGGACCACAGAGATACGCAGTATTTT	CASRDHRDTQYF
TRBJ2-3	NA	NA	TRBV29-1	TGCAGCGCCCTCCGGGGTGGAAGATCGGCAGATACGCAGTATTTT	CSALRGGRSADTQYF
TRBJ1-5	NA	TRBD1	TRBV6-5	TGTGCCAGCAGGACAGGGGGCAATCAGCCCCAGCATTTT	CASRTGGNQPQHF
TRBJ2-1	few	NA	TRBV9	TGTGCCAGCAGCTCTCAGGGGATCCAAGGGGGTGAGCAGTTCTTC	CASSSQGIQGGEQFF
TRBJ2-2	NA	NA	TRBV6-4	TGTGCCAGCAGTGACTCTGGCGGGGTTACCGGGGAGCTGTTTTTT	CASSDSGGVTGELFF
TRBJ1-2	NA	NA	TRBV7-3	TGTGCCAGCAGCTCCCGGGGTATTGAGGGCTACACCTTC	CASSSRGIEGYTF
TRBJ2-6	NA	TRBD1	TRBV18	TGTGCCAGCTCACGGGGACAGGGAATTCTGTCTGGGGCCAACGTCCTGACTTTC	CASSRGQGILSGANVLTF
TRBJ1-2	NA	NA	TRBV20-1	TGCAGTGCTAGTCTCCCATCCTATGGCTACACCTTC	CSASLPSYGYTF
TRBJ2-1	NA	TRBD1	TRBV29-1	TGCAGCGGGGGACAGGGGGCGAATGAGCAGTTCTTC	CSGGQGANEQFF
TRBJ2-3	NA	TRBD2	TRBV5-1	TGCGCCAGCAACTTGGCGGGGGGGCCTTCCGATACGCAGTATTTT	CASNLAGGPSDTQYF
TRBJ2-4	NA	TRBD1	TRBV24-1	TGTGCCACCAGTGCTACCGGGACAGGGGCAAACATTCAGTACTTC	CATSATGTGANIQYF
TRBJ2-3	NA	NA	TRBV6-6	TGTGCCAGCCAGGACGGGGGAGATACGCAGTATTTT	CASQDGGDTQYF
TRBJ2-3	NA	NA	TRBV7-2	TGTGCCAGCAGCTTTGGTCCCGCCCGCACAGATACGCAGTATTTT	CASSFGPARTDTQYF
TRBJ2-5	NA	NA	TRBV2	TGTGCCAGCAGGGGCGTGATGGGATTTCAAGAGACCCAGTACTTC	CASRGVMGFQETQYF
TRBJ1-2	NA	NA	TRBV27	TGTGCCAGCAGTTTAAAGGCAGGACCATACTATGGCTACACCTTC	CASSLKAGPYYGYTF
TRBJ2-5	NA	NA	TRBV5-1	TGCGCCAGCAGCGCAGGACAGCCTGGGGAGACCCAGTACTTC	CASSAGQPGETQYF
TRBJ1-1	NA	NA	TRBV6-6	TGTGCCAGCAGTTACGGGGCTGGAAGGGGGAGCGCTGAAGCTTTCTTT	CASSYGAGRGSAEAFF
TRBJ2-5	NA	TRBD2	TRBV2	TGTGCCAGCAAGGAGCGGGGGCGAACGGGGGAGACCCAGTACTTC	CASKERGRTGETQYF
TRBJ2-5	NA	TRBD2	TRBV11-2	TGTGCCAGCAGCCTAGGGACTAGCGGAACTGCGTACCAAGAGACCCAGTACTTC	CASSLGTSGTAYQETQYF
TRBJ2-4	NA	TRBD1	TRBV28	TGTGCCAGCAGTCCCGGACAGGGGAAAGCCAAAAACATTCAGTACTTC	CASSPGQGKAKNIQYF